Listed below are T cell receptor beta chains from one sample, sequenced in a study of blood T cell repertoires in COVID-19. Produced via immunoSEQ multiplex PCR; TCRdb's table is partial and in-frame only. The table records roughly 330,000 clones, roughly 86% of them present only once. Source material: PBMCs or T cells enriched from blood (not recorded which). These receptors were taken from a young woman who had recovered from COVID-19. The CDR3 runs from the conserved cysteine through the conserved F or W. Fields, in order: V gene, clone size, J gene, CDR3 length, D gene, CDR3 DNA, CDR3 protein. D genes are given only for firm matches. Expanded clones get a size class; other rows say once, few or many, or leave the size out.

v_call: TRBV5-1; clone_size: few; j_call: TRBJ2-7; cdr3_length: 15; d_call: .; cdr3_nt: TGCGCCAGCAGTTACAGGGTAAGAGGGTCCTACGAGCAGTACTTC; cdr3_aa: CASSYRVRGSYEQYF
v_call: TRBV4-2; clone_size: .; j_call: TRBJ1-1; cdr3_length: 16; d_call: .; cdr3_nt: TGTGCCAGCAGCGCGACCGACAGGCTGATAAACACTGAAGCTTTCTTT; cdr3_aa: CASSATDRLINTEAFF
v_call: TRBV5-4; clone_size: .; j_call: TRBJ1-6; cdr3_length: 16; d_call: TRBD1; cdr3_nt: TGTGCCAGCAGCGCGGAGACAGGGGCGGTCTCCTCACCCCTCCACTTT; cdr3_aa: CASSAETGAVSSPLHF
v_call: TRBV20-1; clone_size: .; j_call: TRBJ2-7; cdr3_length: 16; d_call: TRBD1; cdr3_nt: TGCAGTGCTAGTCCTCTCCCCGACAGGGGGTCCTACGAGCAGTACTTC; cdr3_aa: CSASPLPDRGSYEQYF
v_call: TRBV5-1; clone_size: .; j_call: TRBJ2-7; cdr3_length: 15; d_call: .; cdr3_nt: TGCGCCAGCAGTTACCTCCGGGACTTATCCTACGAGCAGTACTTC; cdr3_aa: CASSYLRDLSYEQYF
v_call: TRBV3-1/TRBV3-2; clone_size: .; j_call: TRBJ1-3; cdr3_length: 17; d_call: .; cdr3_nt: TGTGCCAGCAGCCAAGATACCCTTCCCTACTCTGGAAACACCATATATTTT; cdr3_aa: CASSQDTLPYSGNTIYF
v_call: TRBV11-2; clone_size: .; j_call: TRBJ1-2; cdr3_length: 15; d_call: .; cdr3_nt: TGTGCCAGCAGCTCCCGCCGAGACAGCCCGCCCGGCTACACCTTC; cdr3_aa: CASSSRRDSPPGYTF
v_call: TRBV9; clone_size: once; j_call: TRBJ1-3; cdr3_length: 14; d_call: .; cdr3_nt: TGTGCCAGCAGCCGGGACTACTCTGGAAACACCATATATTTT; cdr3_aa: CASSRDYSGNTIYF
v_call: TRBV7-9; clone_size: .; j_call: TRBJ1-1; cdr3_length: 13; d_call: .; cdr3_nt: TGTGCCAGCAGCATTCAGGTGAACACTGAAGCTTTCTTT; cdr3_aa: CASSIQVNTEAFF
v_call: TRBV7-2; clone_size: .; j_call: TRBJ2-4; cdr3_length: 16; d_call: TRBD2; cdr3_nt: TGTGCCAGCAGCTTAGTCCCAGCGGGGGGGCGGGACATTCAGTACTTC; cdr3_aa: CASSLVPAGGRDIQYF
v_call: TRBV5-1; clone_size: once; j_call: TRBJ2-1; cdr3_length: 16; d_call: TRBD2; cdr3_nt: TGCGCCAGCAGCTTGTACGGGGGGTTTACCTACAATGAGCAGTTCTTC; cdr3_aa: CASSLYGGFTYNEQFF
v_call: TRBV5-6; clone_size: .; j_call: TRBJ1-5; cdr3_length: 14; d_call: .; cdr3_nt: TGTGCCAGCAGCTTTCAGCCAGGGAACCAGCCCCAGCATTTT; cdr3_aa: CASSFQPGNQPQHF
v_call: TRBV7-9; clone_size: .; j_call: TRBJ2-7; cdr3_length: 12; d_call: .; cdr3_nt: TGTGCCAGCAGCTTACCGTCCTACGAGCAGTACTTC; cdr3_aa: CASSLPSYEQYF
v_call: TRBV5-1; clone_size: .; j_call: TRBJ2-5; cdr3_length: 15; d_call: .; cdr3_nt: TGCGCCAGCACCCAGGCCGGGACATCCGAAGAGACCCAGTACTTC; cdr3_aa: CASTQAGTSEETQYF
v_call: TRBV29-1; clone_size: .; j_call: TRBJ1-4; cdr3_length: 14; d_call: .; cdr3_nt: TGCAGCGTTTCCCAGCCTGAGGGAGGGGAAAAACTGTTTTTT; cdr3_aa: CSVSQPEGGEKLFF
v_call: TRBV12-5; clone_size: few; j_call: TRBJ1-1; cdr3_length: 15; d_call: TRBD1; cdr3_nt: TGTGCTAGTGGTTTTAAGGGACAGGGTGAAACTGAAGCTTTCTTT; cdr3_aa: CASGFKGQGETEAFF
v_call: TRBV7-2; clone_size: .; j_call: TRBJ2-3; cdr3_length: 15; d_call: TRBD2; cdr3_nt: TGTGCCAGCAGCCCCTGGCGGGGGTACACAGATACGCAGTATTTT; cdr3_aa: CASSPWRGYTDTQYF
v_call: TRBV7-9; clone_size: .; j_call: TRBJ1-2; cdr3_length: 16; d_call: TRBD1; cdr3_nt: TGTGCCAGCAGCTTAGCGCTACTGCAGGGGGCGAGAGGCTACACCTTC; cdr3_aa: CASSLALLQGARGYTF
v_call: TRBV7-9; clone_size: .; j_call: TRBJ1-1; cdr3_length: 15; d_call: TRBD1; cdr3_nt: TGTGCCAGCAGCTTAGATCTACAGGGGACCACTGAAGCTTTCTTT; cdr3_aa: CASSLDLQGTTEAFF
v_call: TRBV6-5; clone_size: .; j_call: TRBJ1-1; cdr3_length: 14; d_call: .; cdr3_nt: TGTGCCAGCAGTTATTCGTACAGGTCGACTGAAGCTTTCTTT; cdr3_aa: CASSYSYRSTEAFF
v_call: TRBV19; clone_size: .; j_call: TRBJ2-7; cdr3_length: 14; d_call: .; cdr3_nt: TGTGCCAGTTCCGCATTGGGAGGTTCCTACGAGCAGTACTTC; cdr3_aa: CASSALGGSYEQYF
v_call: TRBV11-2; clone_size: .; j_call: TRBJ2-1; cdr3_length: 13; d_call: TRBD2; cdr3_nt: TGTGCCAGCAAGGCGGGGGGGCTGAATGAGCAGTTCTTC; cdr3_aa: CASKAGGLNEQFF
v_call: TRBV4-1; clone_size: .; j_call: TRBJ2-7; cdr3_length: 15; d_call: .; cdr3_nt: TGCGCCAGCAGCCACGGGGGGCAGGGGGCTTACGAGCAGTACTTC; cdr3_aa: CASSHGGQGAYEQYF
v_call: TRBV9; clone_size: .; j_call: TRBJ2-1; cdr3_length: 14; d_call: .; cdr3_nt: TGTGCCAGCAGCGTAGGGGGGCTCTACAATGAGCAGTTCTTC; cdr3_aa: CASSVGGLYNEQFF
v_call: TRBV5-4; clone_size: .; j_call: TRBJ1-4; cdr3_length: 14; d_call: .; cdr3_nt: TGTGCCAGCAGCTTGGAGGGGGAGGGGGAAAAACTGTTTTTT; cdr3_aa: CASSLEGEGEKLFF
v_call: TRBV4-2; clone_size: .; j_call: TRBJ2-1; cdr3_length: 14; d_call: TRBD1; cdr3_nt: TGTGCCAGCAGCCAGGGACAGGGTTACAATGAGCAGTTCTTC; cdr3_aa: CASSQGQGYNEQFF
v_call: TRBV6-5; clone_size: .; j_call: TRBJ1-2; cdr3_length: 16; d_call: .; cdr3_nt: TGTGCCAGCAGTTACTATAGAGGGCAGACGAACTATGGCTACACCTTC; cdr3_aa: CASSYYRGQTNYGYTF
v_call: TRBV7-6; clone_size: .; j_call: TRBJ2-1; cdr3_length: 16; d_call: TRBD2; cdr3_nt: TGTGCCAGCAGCTCCTTAGCGGGGGGGCCTATCGGTGAGCAGTTCTTC; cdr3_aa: CASSSLAGGPIGEQFF
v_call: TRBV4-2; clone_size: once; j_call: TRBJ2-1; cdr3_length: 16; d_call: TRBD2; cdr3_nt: TGTGCCAGCAGCCTAACTGGACTAGCGGGGGGGGATGAGCAGTTCTTC; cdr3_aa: CASSLTGLAGGDEQFF
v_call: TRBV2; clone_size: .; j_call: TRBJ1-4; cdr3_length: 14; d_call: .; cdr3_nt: TGTGCCAGCAGTGACGGGGGAGTTGGTGAAAAACTGTTTTTT; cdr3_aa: CASSDGGVGEKLFF
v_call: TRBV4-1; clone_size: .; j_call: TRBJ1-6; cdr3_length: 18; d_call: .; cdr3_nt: TGCGCCAGCAGCCAAGAACCCGCAGGGAATTTCTATAATTCACCCCTCCACTTT; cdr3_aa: CASSQEPAGNFYNSPLHF
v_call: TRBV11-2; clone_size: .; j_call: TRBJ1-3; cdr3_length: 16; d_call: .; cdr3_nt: TGTGCCAGCAGACACCCATGGGGGGAAGGTGAAAACACCATATATTTT; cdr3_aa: CASRHPWGEGENTIYF
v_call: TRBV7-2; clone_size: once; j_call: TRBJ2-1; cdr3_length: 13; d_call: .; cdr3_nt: TGTGCCAGCAGCCTTTCTAGGTACAATGAGCAGTTCTTC; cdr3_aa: CASSLSRYNEQFF
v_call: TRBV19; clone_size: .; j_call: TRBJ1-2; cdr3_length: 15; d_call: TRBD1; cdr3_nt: TGTGCCAGTAGTACCACAGGGGGTAGTGCTCGGGGCTACACCTTC; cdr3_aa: CASSTTGGSARGYTF
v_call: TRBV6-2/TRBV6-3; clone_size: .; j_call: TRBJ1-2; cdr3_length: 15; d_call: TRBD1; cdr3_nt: TGTGCCAGCAGTTACCGGGGGACAGGTCGCTATGGCTACACCTTC; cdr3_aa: CASSYRGTGRYGYTF
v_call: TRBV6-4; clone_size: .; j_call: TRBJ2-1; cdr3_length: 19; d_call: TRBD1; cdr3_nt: TGTGCCAGCAATCCCAGTCGGTGGGCCGAACAGGGGGCGGGGAATGAGCAGTTCTTC; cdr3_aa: CASNPSRWAEQGAGNEQFF
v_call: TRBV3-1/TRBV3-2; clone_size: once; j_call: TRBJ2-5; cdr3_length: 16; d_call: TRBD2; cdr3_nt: TGTGCCAGCAGCCTCGGACTAGCGGGGGTTCAAGAGACCCAGTACTTC; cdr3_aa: CASSLGLAGVQETQYF
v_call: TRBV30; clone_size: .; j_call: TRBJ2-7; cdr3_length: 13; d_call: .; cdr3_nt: TGTGCCTGGAGTTCTACAGGACCCTACGAGCAGTACTTC; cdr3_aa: CAWSSTGPYEQYF
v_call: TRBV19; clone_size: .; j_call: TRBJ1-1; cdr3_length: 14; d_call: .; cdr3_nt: TGTGCCAGTAGTATAACAGGGTCGGCCACTGAAGCTTTCTTT; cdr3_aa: CASSITGSATEAFF
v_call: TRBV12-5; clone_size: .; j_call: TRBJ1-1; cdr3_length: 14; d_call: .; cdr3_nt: TGTGCTAGTGGTTTCGGGGAATGGAACACTGAAGCTTTCTTT; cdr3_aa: CASGFGEWNTEAFF
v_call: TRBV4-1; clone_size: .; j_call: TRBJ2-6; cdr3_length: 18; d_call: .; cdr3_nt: TGCGCCAGCCGGATAGCGCCTTTTTCTAGCTCTGGGGCCAACGTCCTGACTTTC; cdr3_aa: CASRIAPFSSSGANVLTF
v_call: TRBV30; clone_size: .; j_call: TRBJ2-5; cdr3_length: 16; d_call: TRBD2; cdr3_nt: TGTGCCTGGAGTGGTCTAGGCGGGGGGGCACGAGAGACCCAGTACTTC; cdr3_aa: CAWSGLGGGARETQYF
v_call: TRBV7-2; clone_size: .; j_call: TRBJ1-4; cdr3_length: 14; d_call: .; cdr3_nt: TGTGCCAGCAGCTTGGACAGATATAATGAAAAACTGTTTTTT; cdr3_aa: CASSLDRYNEKLFF
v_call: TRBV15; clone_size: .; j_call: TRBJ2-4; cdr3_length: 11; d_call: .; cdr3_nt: TGTGCCACCAGCGCCGGGGACATTCAGTACTTC; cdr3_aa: CATSAGDIQYF
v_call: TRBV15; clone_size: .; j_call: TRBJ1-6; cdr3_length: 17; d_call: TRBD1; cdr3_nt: TGTGCCACCAGAAAACCGGGACAGGGGAAATATAATTCACCCCTCCACTTT; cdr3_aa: CATRKPGQGKYNSPLHF
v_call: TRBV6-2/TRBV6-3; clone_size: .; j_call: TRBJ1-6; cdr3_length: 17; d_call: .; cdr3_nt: TGTGCCAGCAGTCAGAGCTCTCCGGTTGGACTAATCTCACCCCTCCACTTT; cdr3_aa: CASSQSSPVGLISPLHF
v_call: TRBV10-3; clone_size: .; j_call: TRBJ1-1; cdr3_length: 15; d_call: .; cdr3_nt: TGTGCCATCAGTGAGTCGACAGCTTTGAACACTGAAGCTTTCTTT; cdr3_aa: CAISESTALNTEAFF
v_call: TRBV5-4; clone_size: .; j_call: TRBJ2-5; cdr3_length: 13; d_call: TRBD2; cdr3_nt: TGTGCCAGCAGCTTTAGAGGGACTAAGACCCAGTACTTC; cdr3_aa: CASSFRGTKTQYF
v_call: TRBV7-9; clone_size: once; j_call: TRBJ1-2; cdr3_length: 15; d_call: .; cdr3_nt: TGTGCCAGCAGCCAAGGTCGTCAGGGTAGGGATGGCTACACCTTC; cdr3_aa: CASSQGRQGRDGYTF
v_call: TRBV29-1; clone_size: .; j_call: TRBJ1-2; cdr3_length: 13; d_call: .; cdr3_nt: TGCAGCGTTGAACACAGGGCCGACTATGGCTACACCTTC; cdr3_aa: CSVEHRADYGYTF
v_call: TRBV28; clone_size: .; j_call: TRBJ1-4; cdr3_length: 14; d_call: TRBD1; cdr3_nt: TGTGCCAGCAGTTGGACAGGGGCGGGCGAAAAACTGTTTTTT; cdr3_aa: CASSWTGAGEKLFF
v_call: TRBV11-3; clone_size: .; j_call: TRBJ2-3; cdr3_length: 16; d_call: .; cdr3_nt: TGTGCCAGCAGCGCCCGGGGGAGGGGGGGCTCGGATACGCAGTATTTT; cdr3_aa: CASSARGRGGSDTQYF
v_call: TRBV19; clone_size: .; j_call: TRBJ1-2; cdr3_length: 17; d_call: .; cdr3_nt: TGTGCCAGTAGTCCCCTATTAAACCCGGACAGACGCTATGGCTACACCTTC; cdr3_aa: CASSPLLNPDRRYGYTF